These 26 T cell receptor beta chains were sequenced from one sample in a study of blood T cell repertoires in COVID-19. The table came from immunoSEQ multiplex PCR; TCRdb's copy has only in-frame clones and leaves some out. The sample has some 290,000 clones; under 90% are singletons. Input material: peripheral blood. Receptors originate from a woman in her twenties or thirties with COVID-19, enrolled during active disease.

This clone was seen just once. The chain links TRBV7-9 to TRBJ2-3; 10 positions match TRBD2. CDR1 and CDR2 from the germline V gene are SEHNR and FQNEAQ (reference sequence). Trimming took 5 bases from V and 6 from J; bases not matched to a gene: 20. CDR3 size: 19 residues. In DNA form, the CDR3 reads TGTGCCAGCAGCCCGAACGAGTTTGAGCGGGGGGGCCTAGAGGATACGCAGTATTTT. Translated, it gives CASSPNEFERGGLEDTQYF.

The V gene is TRBV28, the J gene TRBJ2-1; the D gene is possibly TRBD1 (7 bases). Germline V lookup: CDR1 MDHEN, CDR2 SYDVKM. Trimming stripped 6 bases from V and 5 bases from J, with 20 bases between. The CDR3 consists of 16 residues. The CDR3 region is CASRTRQGGSDNEQFF. DNA of the CDR3: TGTGCCAGCAGAACCCGACAGGGAGGATCGGACAATGAGCAGTTCTTC.

The J gene is TRBJ2-5, the V gene TRBV5-1; 11 bases fit TRBD2. Germline CDR1 SGHRS, CDR2 YFSETQ. This CDR3 has 16 amino acids. Trimming at V came to 4 bases and at J to 5 bases, leaving 10 bases not matched to a gene. The CDR3 coding sequence is TGCGCCAGCAGCCTGACTAGCGGGGTCGTATGGGAGACCCAGTACTTC. Translation: CASSLTSGVVWETQYF.

The chain joins TRBV7-9 to TRBJ1-6; TRBD1 matches 7 bases. The germline gives CDR1 SEHNR, CDR2 FQNEAQ (reference sequence). CDR3 length: 16 residues. The V and J ends lost 5 bases and 10 bases, in that order; junction bases with no gene match: 14. In DNA, the CDR3 is TGTGCCAGCAGCGCCGACAGGGAAGGATATGGGTCACCCCTCCACTTT. This translates into CASSADREGYGSPLHF.

This rearrangement joins TRBV10-1 to TRBJ1-1; TRBD1 might be the D (6 bases). Trimming stripped 4 bases from V and 4 bases from J, with 13 bases between. Per the germline V gene, CDR1 is WNHNN and CDR2 is SYGVQD (reference sequence). The CDR3 runs 14 residues. The CDR3 protein is CASSGGVGGTEAFF. The DNA for the CDR3 is TGCGCCAGCAGTGGGGGCGTAGGGGGCACTGAAGCTTTCTTT.

V and J are TRBV7-9 and TRBJ1-6; TRBD1 agrees at 9 bases. Germline V gene data show CDR1 as SEHNR and CDR2 as FQNEAQ (reference sequence). The CDR3 covers 15 residues. The V gene end was trimmed by 3 bases and the J gene end by 7 bases; junction bases not matched to a gene: 4. The DNA for the CDR3 is TGTGCCAGCAGCTTCAATGACAGGGGGAATTCACCCCTCCACTTT. It translates to CASSFNDRGNSPLHF.

The table lists this clone with a few counts. The chain links TRBV19 to TRBJ2-6; TRBD1 matches at 8 bases. This CDR3 contains 15 residues. The trim removed 5 bases at V and 4 bases at J, leaving 4 bases unmatched. Germline values: CDR1 LNHDA, CDR2 SQIVND (reference sequence). In DNA, the CDR3 is TGTGCCAGTAGTTCTCAGGGGGCCGGGGCCAACGTCCTGACTTTC. This sequence encodes CASSSQGAGANVLTF.

V usage is TRBV6-6 and J usage is TRBJ2-1; 8 bases are a match to TRBD2. V trimming: 9 bases; J trimming: 10 bases; junction bases outside the gene matches: 5. Germline loops: CDR1 MNHNY, CDR2 SVGAGI (reference sequence). This CDR3 is 11 amino acids long. The CDR3 spells CASGLAQEQFF. CDR3 sequence (DNA): TGTGCCAGTGGACTAGCACAAGAGCAGTTCTTC.

V is TRBV27 and J is TRBJ2-5; 7 nucleotides align to TRBD2. Germline-derived CDR1 and CDR2 are MNHEY and SMNVEV (reference sequence). V shed 5 bases, J shed 8 bases, and the junction held 11 bases outside the gene matches. The CDR3 spans 14 residues. The CDR3 spells CASSPLAAGQTQYF. The CDR3 DNA is TGTGCCAGCAGTCCCCTAGCGGCCGGCCAAACCCAGTACTTC.

This chain connects TRBV6-6 to TRBJ1-3; tentative D call: TRBD1 (6 bases). Trimming cost V 5 bases and J 4 bases, with 12 bases left between them. Germline CDR1 MNHNY, CDR2 SVGAGI (reference sequence). This CDR3 is 14 amino acids long. This CDR3 is CASSRQALGNTIYF. The CDR3 region has the DNA TGTGCCAGCAGTCGACAGGCACTGGGAAACACCATATATTTT.

This clone has only a few counts. The rearrangement joins TRBV12-3 or TRBV12-4 to TRBJ1-3; D gene unclear. The germline V and J ends were trimmed by 7 bases and 4 bases, with 11 bases remaining between them. CDR3 length equals 13 residues. The CDR3 protein is CASTIQIGNTIYF. In DNA form, the CDR3 reads TGTGCCAGCACCATACAAATCGGAAACACCATATATTTT.

This clone showed up just once. The chain carries TRBV5-1 and TRBJ1-1, with D perhaps TRBD1 (5 bases). The CDR3 runs 13 residues. The germline CDR1 and CDR2 sequences are SGHRS and YFSETQ. The germline V and J ends were trimmed by 4 bases and 11 bases, with 18 bases remaining between them. The chain's CDR3 is CASSLGLPRRAFF. For the CDR3, the DNA is TGCGCCAGCAGCCTGGGACTTCCCCGGAGGGCTTTCTTT.

The genes are TRBV6-5 and TRBJ2-7, with 7 bases that match TRBD1. The CDR3 covers 15 residues. Trimming at V came to 5 bases and at J to 2 bases, leaving 9 bases not matched to a gene. Germline CDR1 is MNHEY and CDR2 is SVGAGI. In DNA, the CDR3 is TGTGCCAGCAGTACACAACAGGGGCCCGCCTACGAGCAGTACTTC. As protein: CASSTQQGPAYEQYF.

This chain connects TRBV19 to TRBJ1-5, with D possibly TRBD1 on 5 matching bases. CDR3 length equals 16 residues. V shed 5 bases and J shed 5 bases, with 19 bases lying between them. Germline-derived CDR1 and CDR2 are LNHDA and SQIVND (reference sequence). As DNA, the CDR3 is TGTGCCAGTAGTTGGGGCCTGACCGGGAGTCATCAGCCCCAGCATTTT. This codes for CASSWGLTGSHQPQHF.

This clone has more than one count but fewer than ten. This rearrangement joins TRBV18 to TRBJ1-2; D uncertain. The germline gives CDR1 KGHSH, CDR2 LQKENI. This CDR3 is built from 16 residues. V was shortened by 8 bases and J by 4 bases, with 23 bases between the two germline ends. The CDR3 spells CASATTNTPLSYGYTF. CDR3 DNA: TGTGCCAGCGCGACAACAAACACCCCCCTTTCCTATGGCTACACCTTC.

This chain joins TRBV5-1 and TRBJ2-7; D call uncertain. Per germline, CDR1 SGHRS and CDR2 YFSETQ. The V gene lost 4 bases and the J gene lost 2 bases, with 4 bases spanning the gap. The CDR3 extends over 11 amino acids. CDR3: CASSIAYEQYF. CDR3 in DNA: TGCGCCAGCAGCATCGCCTACGAGCAGTACTTC.

J is TRBJ1-2 and V is TRBV28; 8 nucleotides align to TRBD1. Trimming cost V 3 bases and J 5 bases; bases outside gene matches: 5. The CDR3 length is 14 residues. Germline values: CDR1 MDHEN, CDR2 SYDVKM. The chain's CDR3 is CASSFADRGYGYTF. CDR3 coding DNA: TGTGCCAGCAGTTTCGCCGACAGGGGATATGGCTACACCTTC.

The rearrangement links TRBV6-5 to TRBJ2-7, with 9 bases that match TRBD1. This CDR3 has 14 residues. V was pared by 7 bases and J by 6 bases, with 10 bases of the junction left unmatched. In germline, CDR1 is MNHEY, CDR2 SVGAGI. The DNA of the CDR3 is TGTGCCAGCAAACTGGGACAGGGAGGATTCGAGCAGTACTTC. This codes for CASKLGQGGFEQYF.

The V gene is TRBV5-6, the J gene TRBJ1-1, with D unclear. The V and J ends lost 1 base and 4 bases respectively, with 11 bases between them. Germline V gene lookup returns CDR1 SGHDT and CDR2 YYEEEE. The CDR3 runs to 14 residues. CDR3 coding DNA: TGTGCCAGCAGCTTGCGGGGTACTATCACTGAAGCTTTCTTT. This encodes CASSLRGTITEAFF. Full variable domain (missing parts from reference TRBV5-6 and TRBJ1-1): DAGVTQSPTHLIKTRGQQVTLRCSPKSGHDTVSWYQQALGQGPQFIFQYYEEEERQRGNFPDRFSGHQFPNYSSELNVNALLLGDSALYLCASSLRGTITEAFFGQGTRLTVV.

V gene TRBV28 combines with J gene TRBJ1-2; no reliable D call. Trimming took 6 bases from V and 4 from J, leaving 15 bases between them. The CDR3 contains 14 residues. Germline V lookup: CDR1 MDHEN, CDR2 SYDVKM. CDR3 sequence: CASSSRGSAYGYTF. CDR3 bases: TGTGCCAGCAGCTCTCGGGGTAGCGCCTATGGCTACACCTTC.

This chain links TRBV9 with TRBJ2-7; 7 bases fit TRBD2. Per the germline V gene, CDR1 is SGDLS and CDR2 is YYNGEE. The CDR3 totals 15 residues. V lost 0 bases and J lost 6; bases outside the gene matches: 9. CDR3 sequence: CASSVGWEGQVEQYF. Here the CDR3 DNA reads TGTGCCAGCAGCGTAGGCTGGGAGGGGCAGGTCGAGCAGTACTTC.

V is TRBV19 and J is TRBJ2-1, with D tentatively TRBD2 (7 bases). The germline V gene encodes CDR1 LNHDA and CDR2 SQIVND (reference sequence). This CDR3 contains 14 residues. Trimming removed 7 bases from V and 2 bases from J, with 12 bases in between. CDR3 in amino acids: CASTPGGPYNEQFF. The CDR3 nucleotides read TGTGCCAGTACCCCGGGGGGCCCCTACAATGAGCAGTTCTTC.

The chain links TRBV5-1 to TRBJ2-1; a possible D gene is TRBD2 (5 bases). Per the germline V gene, CDR1 is SGHRS and CDR2 is YFSETQ. V was shortened by 5 bases and J by 5 bases, with 14 bases between the two germline ends. This CDR3 is built from 14 residues. For the CDR3, the DNA is TGCGCCAGCAGGAGAGTGAGCGGCAACAATGAGCAGTTCTTC. Its protein is CASRRVSGNNEQFF.

V usage is TRBV13 and J usage is TRBJ2-3; 9 nucleotides align to TRBD2. The CDR3 spans 15 residues. J was trimmed by 2 bases and V by 3 bases; bases with no gene match: 3. Germline lookup yields CDR1 PRHDT and CDR2 FYEKMQ (reference sequence). The CDR3 loop is CASSLTSGVTDTQYF. The CDR3 DNA follows: TGTGCCAGCAGCTTGACTAGCGGAGTCACAGATACGCAGTATTTT.

The genes are TRBV7-2 and TRBJ1-6, with 8 bases matching TRBD1. Trimming at V came to 5 bases and at J to 9 bases, leaving 3 bases not matched to a gene. CDR1 is SGHTA, CDR2 FQGNSA, per germline. The CDR3 has 13 amino acids. CDR3 loop: CASSGQGLSPLHF. The CDR3 DNA reads as TGTGCCAGCAGCGGACAGGGACTTTCACCCCTCCACTTT.

The chain employs TRBV18 and TRBJ1-1, with D possibly TRBD1 on 5 matching bases. Deletions cut 8 bases from V and 2 bases from J, with 12 bases between. Germline V lookup: CDR1 KGHSH, CDR2 LQKENI. The CDR3 sequence is 13 residues long. The CDR3 bases are TGTGCCAGCACATTGACAGCTAACACTGAAGCTTTCTTT. As protein: CASTLTANTEAFF.